This T cell receptor (beta chain) was identified during a study of blood T cell repertoires in COVID-19. The table came from immunoSEQ multiplex PCR; TCRdb's copy has only in-frame clones and leaves some out. The data contain 69,000 or so clones, around 80% of them singletons. This clone was seen only once. Trimming left V 6 bases short and J 1 base short, with 7 bases between. Germline lookup yields CDR1 MNHEY and CDR2 SVGAGI. The CDR3 is 13 residues long. The sequenced sample consisted of peripheral blood. This rearrangement joins TRBV6-5 to TRBJ2-1; the D gene is possibly TRBD2 (5 bases). This TCR was recovered from a woman older than 75 with active or convalescent COVID-19. The CDR3 sequence is CASRPGSYNEQFF. The CDR3 DNA reads as TGTGCCAGCAGGCCGGGGTCCTACAATGAGCAGTTCTTC.